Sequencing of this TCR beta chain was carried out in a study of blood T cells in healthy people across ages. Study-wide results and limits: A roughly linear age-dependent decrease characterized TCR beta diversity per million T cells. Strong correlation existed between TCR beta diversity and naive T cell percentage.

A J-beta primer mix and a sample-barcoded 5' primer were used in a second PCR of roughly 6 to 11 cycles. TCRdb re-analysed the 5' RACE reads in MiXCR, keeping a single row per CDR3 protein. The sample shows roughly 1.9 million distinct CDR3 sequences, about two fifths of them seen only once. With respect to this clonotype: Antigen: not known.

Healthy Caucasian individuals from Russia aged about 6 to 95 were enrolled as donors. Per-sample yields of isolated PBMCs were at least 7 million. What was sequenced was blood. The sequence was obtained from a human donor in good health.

The CDR3 here is CASSFADNYEQYF. In nucleotides, the CDR3 is TGTGCCAGCAGCTTTGCGGACAACTACGAGCAGTACTTC. The V and J genes are TRBV7-2 and TRBJ2-4; a weak D match, TRBD1 (5 bases). The end of the DNA fits TRBJ2-7 better, so the J call may be wrong. The CDR3 spans 13 residues. CDR1 and CDR2 (germline): SGHTA, FQGNSA.